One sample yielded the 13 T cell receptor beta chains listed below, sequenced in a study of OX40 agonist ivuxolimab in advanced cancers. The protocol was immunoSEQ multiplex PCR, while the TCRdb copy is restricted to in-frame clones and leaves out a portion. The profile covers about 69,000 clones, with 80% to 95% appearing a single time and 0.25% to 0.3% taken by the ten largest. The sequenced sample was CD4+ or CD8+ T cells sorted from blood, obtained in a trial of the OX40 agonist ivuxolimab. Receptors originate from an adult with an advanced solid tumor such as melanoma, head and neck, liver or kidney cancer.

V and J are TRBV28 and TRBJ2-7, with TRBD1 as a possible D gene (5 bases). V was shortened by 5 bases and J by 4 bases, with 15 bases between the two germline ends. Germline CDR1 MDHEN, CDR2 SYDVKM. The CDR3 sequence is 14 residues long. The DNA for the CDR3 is TGTGCCAGCAGTCACCCGACAGCACCTTACGAGCAGTACTTC. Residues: CASSHPTAPYEQYF.

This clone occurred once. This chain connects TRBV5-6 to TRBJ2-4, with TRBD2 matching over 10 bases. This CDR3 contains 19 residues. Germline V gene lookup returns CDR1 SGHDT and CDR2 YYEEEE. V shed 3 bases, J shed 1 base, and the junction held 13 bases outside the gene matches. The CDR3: CASSWGLAGGSMAKNIQYF. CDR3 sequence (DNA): TGTGCCAGCAGCTGGGGGTTAGCGGGAGGCTCTATGGCCAAAAACATTCAGTACTTC.

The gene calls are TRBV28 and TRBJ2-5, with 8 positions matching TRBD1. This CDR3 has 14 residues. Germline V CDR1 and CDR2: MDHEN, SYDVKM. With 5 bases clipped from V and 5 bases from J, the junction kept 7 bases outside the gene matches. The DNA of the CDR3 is TGTGCCAGCAGTCAGACAGGGGCAAGGGAGACCCAGTACTTC. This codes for CASSQTGARETQYF.

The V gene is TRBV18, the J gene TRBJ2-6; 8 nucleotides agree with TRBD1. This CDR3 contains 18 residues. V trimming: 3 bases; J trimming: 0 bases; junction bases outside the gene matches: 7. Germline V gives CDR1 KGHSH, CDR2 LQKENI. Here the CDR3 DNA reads TGTGCCAGCTCACCCGGCGCAGGGGGCTACTCTGGGGCCAACGTCCTGACTTTC. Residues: CASSPGAGGYSGANVLTF.

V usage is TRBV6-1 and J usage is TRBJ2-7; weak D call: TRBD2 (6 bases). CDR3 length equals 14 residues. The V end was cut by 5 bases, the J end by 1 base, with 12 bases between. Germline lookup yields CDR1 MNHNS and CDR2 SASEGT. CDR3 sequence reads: CASSPTRMSYEQYF. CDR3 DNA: TGTGCCAGCAGTCCGACTAGGATGTCCTACGAGCAGTACTTC.

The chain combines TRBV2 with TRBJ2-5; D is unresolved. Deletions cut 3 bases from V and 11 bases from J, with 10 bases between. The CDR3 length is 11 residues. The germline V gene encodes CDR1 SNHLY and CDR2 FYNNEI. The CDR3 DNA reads TGTGCCAGCAGTGATCCGGCGGAGCAGTACTTC. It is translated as CASSDPAEQYF.

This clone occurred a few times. The CDR3 DNA sequence: TGTGCCAGTACCCCACGGGACAGGCCTGGCAATGAGCAGTTCTTC. It yields the protein CASTPRDRPGNEQFF. The chain carries TRBV19 and TRBJ2-1; 8 nucleotides agree with TRBD1. This CDR3 contains 15 residues. V was pared by 7 bases and J by 6 bases, with 11 bases of the junction left unmatched. Per germline, CDR1 LNHDA and CDR2 SQIVND (reference sequence).

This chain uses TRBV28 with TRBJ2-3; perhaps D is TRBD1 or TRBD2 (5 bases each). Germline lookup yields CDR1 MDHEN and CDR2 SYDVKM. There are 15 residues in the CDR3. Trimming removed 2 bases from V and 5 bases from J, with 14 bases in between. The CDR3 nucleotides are TGTGCCAGCAGTTTAGGGGGAAACGGAGGAGATACGCAGTATTTT. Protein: CASSLGGNGGDTQYF.

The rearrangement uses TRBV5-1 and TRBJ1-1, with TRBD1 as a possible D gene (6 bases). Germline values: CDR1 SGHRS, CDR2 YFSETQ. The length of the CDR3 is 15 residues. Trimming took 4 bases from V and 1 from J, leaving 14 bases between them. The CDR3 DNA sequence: TGCGCCAGCAGCATCGCCGGGACACAGAACACTGAAGCTTTCTTT. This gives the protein CASSIAGTQNTEAFF.

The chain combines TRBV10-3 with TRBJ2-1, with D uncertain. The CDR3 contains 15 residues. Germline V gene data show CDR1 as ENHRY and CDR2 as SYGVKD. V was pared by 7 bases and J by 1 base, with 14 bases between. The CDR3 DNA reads TGTGCCATCAAACCGGACGGGTTTTCCTACAATGAGCAGTTCTTC. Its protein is CAIKPDGFSYNEQFF.

The CDR3 region has the DNA TGTGCCAGCATCCAGGGCCCCCCGTGGACGGCCCAAGAGACCCAGTACTTC. Its translation: CASIQGPPWTAQETQYF. The rearrangement links TRBV28 to TRBJ2-5, with D possibly being TRBD1 (5 bases). The CDR3 consists of 17 residues. V lost 7 bases, J lost 1 base, and 22 bases lay in between. Germline CDR1 and CDR2: MDHEN and SYDVKM.

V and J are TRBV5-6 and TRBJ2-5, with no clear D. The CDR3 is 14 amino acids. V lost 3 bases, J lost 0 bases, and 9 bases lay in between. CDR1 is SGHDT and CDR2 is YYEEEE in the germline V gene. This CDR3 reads CASSWGSDQETQYF. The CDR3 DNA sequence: TGTGCCAGCAGCTGGGGATCAGACCAAGAGACCCAGTACTTC.

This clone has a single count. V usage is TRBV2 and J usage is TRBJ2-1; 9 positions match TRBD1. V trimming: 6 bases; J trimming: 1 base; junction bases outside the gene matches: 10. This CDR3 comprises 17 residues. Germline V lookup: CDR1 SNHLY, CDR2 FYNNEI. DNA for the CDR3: TGTGCCAGCAGCCGGGACAGGGTATCCCCGTCCTACAATGAGCAGTTCTTC. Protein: CASSRDRVSPSYNEQFF.